These 32 T cell receptor beta chains share one sample of origin, sequenced in a study of blood T cell repertoires in COVID-19. Produced via immunoSEQ multiplex PCR; TCRdb's table is partial and in-frame only. The data contain fewer than 300,000 clones, roughly nine tenths of them singletons. Material for sequencing was peripheral blood. These receptors all stem from a woman in her 30s with COVID-19, enrolled during active disease.

The CDR3 region has the DNA TGTGCCAGCAGTATTACGTTCGAGGCAAATGCCTACGAGCAGTACTTC. It yields the protein CASSITFEANAYEQYF. V is TRBV27 and J is TRBJ2-7; no definite D call. V was shortened by 5 bases and J by 2 bases, with 19 bases between the two germline ends. Germline CDR1 and CDR2: MNHEY and SMNVEV (reference sequence). The CDR3 spans 16 residues.

The chain combines TRBV11-2 with TRBJ2-1, with 8 bases matching TRBD1. Trimming removed 6 bases from V and 0 bases from J; junction bases left unmatched: 7. This CDR3 region has 16 residues. Germline CDR1 reads SGHAT; CDR2 reads FQNNGV. The CDR3 nucleotides are TGTGCCAGCAGTTGGACAGGGAGAAGCTCCTACAATGAGCAGTTCTTC. This codes for CASSWTGRSSYNEQFF.

The table lists this clone with a few counts. The V call is TRBV24-1, the J call TRBJ1-1; TRBD1 matches 7 bases. CDR1 is KGHDR, CDR2 SFDVKD, per germline. The CDR3 length is 14 residues. Trimming cost V 1 base and J 10 bases; bases outside gene matches: 8. The CDR3 DNA follows: TGTGCCACCAGTGATTTTAGAGGGGACAGCGGAGCTTTCTTT. As protein: CATSDFRGDSGAFF.

The V call is TRBV7-8, the J call TRBJ2-7, with D perhaps TRBD1 (5 bases). Trimming took 1 base from V and 3 from J, leaving 10 bases between them. The germline gives CDR1 SGHVS, CDR2 FQNEAQ. The CDR3 totals 14 residues. CDR3 amino acids: CASSLGQGIYEQYF. CDR3 DNA: TGTGCCAGCAGCTTAGGTCAGGGAATCTACGAGCAGTACTTC.

The chain has TRBV9 and TRBJ2-3, with 11 bases lining up with TRBD2. The junction had 3 bases not matched to a gene; V was cut back by 0 bases and J by 3 bases. The length of the CDR3 is 16 residues. Germline V gives CDR1 SGDLS, CDR2 YYNGEE. CDR3 sequence (DNA): TGTGCCAGCAGCGTAGGGAGGACTAGCGGGACAGATACGCAGTATTTT. This codes for CASSVGRTSGTDTQYF.

The chain employs TRBV30 and TRBJ2-7; 8 bases match TRBD2. The V segment lost 3 bases and the J segment 2 bases; nucleotides outside the gene matches: 9. Per the germline V gene, CDR1 is GTSNPN and CDR2 is SVGIG (reference sequence). This CDR3 comprises 15 residues. Here the CDR3 DNA reads TGTGCCTGGAGGGGACTAGGGGAAGAGCCCTACGAGCAGTACTTC. It yields the protein CAWRGLGEEPYEQYF.

This chain links TRBV5-4 with TRBJ1-4, with 8 bases lining up with TRBD1. The length of the CDR3 is 15 residues. V gave up 2 bases and J gave up 6 bases; unmatched junction bases: 6. Germline V lookup: CDR1 SGHNT, CDR2 YYREEE (reference sequence). CDR3 amino acids: CASSFGTGGYEKLFF. The CDR3 bases are TGTGCCAGCAGCTTCGGCACAGGGGGTTATGAAAAACTGTTTTTT. Using reference TRBV5-4 and TRBJ1-4 for the parts outside the CDR3, the full variable domain is ETGVTQSPTHLIKTRGQQVTLRCSSQSGHNTVSWYQQALGQGPQFIFQYYREEENGRGNFPPRFSGLQFPNYSSELNVNALELDDSALYLCASSFGTGGYEKLFFGSGTQLSVL.

This sequence joins TRBV5-6 and TRBJ2-1; 8 nucleotides match TRBD1. This CDR3 comprises 15 residues. The germline V gene has CDR1 SGHDT and CDR2 YYEEEE. V gave up 2 bases and J gave up 0 bases; unmatched junction bases: 1. CDR3 nucleotide sequence: TGTGCCAGCAGCTTAACAGGGGGCTCCTACAATGAGCAGTTCTTC. Translation: CASSLTGGSYNEQFF.

The chain recombines TRBV5-1 with TRBJ2-3, with 12 bases fitting TRBD2. Germline CDR1 and CDR2: SGHRS and YFSETQ. The V and J ends lost 4 bases and 2 bases, in that order; junction bases with no gene match: 5. The CDR3 is 16 amino acids. CDR3 in amino acids: CASSSGLAGSTDTQYF. The CDR3 DNA reads as TGCGCCAGCAGCAGCGGACTAGCGGGATCCACAGATACGCAGTATTTT.

The V gene is TRBV24-1, the J gene TRBJ1-1; TRBD1 agrees at 7 bases. V dropped 3 bases and J dropped 1; count of bases not matched to a gene: 4. The germline gives CDR1 KGHDR, CDR2 SFDVKD. The CDR3 runs 15 residues. The CDR3 sequence: CATSDGAGGNTEAFF. The DNA of the CDR3 is TGTGCCACCAGTGATGGCGCAGGGGGGAACACTGAAGCTTTCTTT.

The chain employs TRBV14 and TRBJ2-7; 14 bases line up with TRBD2. Germline assignment: CDR1 SGHDN and CDR2 FVKESK. The CDR3 spans 15 residues. With 1 base clipped from V and 4 bases from J, the junction kept 0 bases outside the gene matches. CDR3 protein: CASSQGLAGGYEQYF. CDR3 DNA sequence: TGTGCCAGCAGCCAAGGACTAGCGGGAGGGTACGAGCAGTACTTC.

J is TRBJ1-1 and V is TRBV5-1; D gene unclear. CDR1 and CDR2 from the germline V gene are SGHRS and YFSETQ. The CDR3 has 14 residues. The germline V and J ends were trimmed by 0 bases and 4 bases, with 10 bases remaining between them. The CDR3 loop is CASSLEDTLTEAFF. CDR3 nucleotides: TGCGCCAGCAGCTTGGAAGACACCCTCACTGAAGCTTTCTTT.

V and J are TRBV5-1 and TRBJ1-5; 7 bases map to TRBD1. This CDR3 contains 14 residues. Per the germline V gene, CDR1 is SGHRS and CDR2 is YFSETQ. V dropped 1 base and J dropped 3; count of bases not matched to a gene: 1. This CDR3 reads CASSLTGDNQPQHF. For the CDR3, the DNA is TGCGCCAGCAGCTTGACAGGGGACAATCAGCCCCAGCATTTT.

J is TRBJ1-1 and V is TRBV19; D unresolved. V was clipped by 1 base and J by 0 bases, with 6 bases between them. The CDR3 loop spans 14 amino acids. Germline lookup yields CDR1 LNHDA and CDR2 SQIVND (reference sequence). This CDR3 reads CASSIGVMNTEAFF. DNA of the CDR3: TGTGCCAGTAGTATAGGAGTAATGAACACTGAAGCTTTCTTT.

The chain couples TRBV15 to TRBJ2-1, with TRBD2 identical over 7 bases. The ends lost 0 bases at V and 3 bases at J; junction bases unmatched: 11. The V gene's germline CDR1 is LNHNV and CDR2 YYDKDF (reference sequence). The CDR3 covers 18 residues. CDR3 loop: CATSRDRRGGDFYNEQFF. The CDR3 nucleotides are TGTGCCACCAGCAGAGATAGGAGGGGAGGGGACTTCTACAATGAGCAGTTCTTC.

The rearrangement joins TRBV2 to TRBJ1-3, with TRBD1 matching 10 bases. The CDR3 covers 13 residues. CDR1 is SNHLY and CDR2 is FYNNEI in the germline V gene. V dropped 8 bases and J dropped 2; count of bases not matched to a gene: 0. CDR3 sequence (DNA): TGTGCCAGCGGGACAGGGGCTGGAAACACCATATATTTT. Translation: CASGTGAGNTIYF.

The chain links TRBV29-1 to TRBJ2-2; 8 bases are a match to TRBD1. Losses at the gene ends were 5 bases for V and 1 base for J; bases not matched to a gene: 9. The length of the CDR3 is 16 residues. Germline V gives CDR1 SQVTM, CDR2 ANQGSEA. The CDR3 sequence is CSVFRPGQENTGELFF. CDR3 DNA sequence: TGCAGCGTTTTTCGGCCGGGACAGGAGAACACCGGGGAGCTGTTTTTT.

The chain uses TRBV6-5 and TRBJ1-2; 10 bases line up with TRBD1. Germline lookup yields CDR1 MNHEY and CDR2 SVGAGI. Germline trimming cut 6 bases from V and 5 bases from J; bases unmatched to any gene: 9. The CDR3 runs 15 residues. CDR3 protein: CASRTPGTGDYGYTF. The CDR3 coding sequence is TGTGCCAGCAGAACGCCTGGGACAGGGGATTATGGCTACACCTTC.

The J gene is TRBJ1-4, the V gene TRBV19; D not resolved. The CDR3 sequence is 15 residues long. The germline V gene encodes CDR1 LNHDA and CDR2 SQIVND (reference sequence). The ends were cut back, 6 bases at V and 0 bases at J, with 11 bases in the middle. CDR3 nucleotide sequence: TGTGCCAGTAGCAGTCCGTACGCAACTAATGAAAAACTGTTTTTT. This translates into CASSSPYATNEKLFF.

CDR3 bases: TGTGCCAGCAGCCTCCTCGTAGCCTCTGGAAACACCATATATTTT. It is translated as CASSLLVASGNTIYF. This chain joins TRBV7-2 and TRBJ1-3; no definite D call. Germline V gene lookup returns CDR1 SGHTA and CDR2 FQGNSA. The CDR3 totals 15 residues. V was cut by 5 bases and J by 0 bases, with 11 bases left in between. Based on the CDR3 plus reference TRBV7-2 and TRBJ1-3, the full variable domain is GAGVSQSPSNKVTEKGKDVELRCDPISGHTALYWYRQSLGQGLEFLIYFQGNSAPDKSGLPSDRFSAERTGGSVSTLTIQRTQQEDSAVYLCASSLLVASGNTIYFGEGSWLTVV.

This clone was counted many times. The chain uses TRBV5-5 and TRBJ1-6; D is undetermined. The length of the CDR3 is 15 residues. The germline gives CDR1 SGHKS, CDR2 YYEKEE (reference sequence). Trimming cost V 2 bases and J 10 bases, with 16 bases left between them. The CDR3 loop is CASSLSELLRSPLHF. CDR3 nucleotides: TGTGCCAGCAGCTTATCAGAGCTATTGAGGTCACCCCTCCACTTT. The whole variable domain, filled in from reference TRBV5-5 and TRBJ1-6, reads DAGVTQSPTHLIKTRGQQVTLRCSPISGHKSVSWYQQVLGQGPQFIFQYYEKEERGRGNFPDRFSARQFPNYSSELNVNALLLGDSALYLCASSLSELLRSPLHFGNGTRLTVT.

The chain joins TRBV15 to TRBJ1-2, with D unresolved. Germline V gives CDR1 LNHNV, CDR2 YYDKDF (reference sequence). The CDR3 runs 13 residues. The V gene lost 0 bases and the J gene lost 4 bases, with 6 bases spanning the gap. This CDR3 is CATSRDISYGYTF. CDR3 DNA sequence: TGTGCCACCAGCAGAGATATCAGCTATGGCTACACCTTC.

This clone was observed a single time. The chain recombines TRBV10-3 with TRBJ1-3, with a possible D match to TRBD1 (5 bases). Germline-derived CDR1 and CDR2 are ENHRY and SYGVKD. Trimming took off 9 bases at V and 0 bases at J, with 15 bases between the two ends. The CDR3 totals 15 residues. This chain's CDR3 is CAIGGEGISGNTIYF. DNA for the CDR3: TGTGCCATTGGAGGGGAGGGCATCTCTGGAAACACCATATATTTT.

The genes are TRBV5-1 and TRBJ2-1; D might be TRBD1 (6 bases). CDR1 is SGHRS and CDR2 is YFSETQ in the germline V gene. The CDR3 extends over 13 amino acids. V lost 3 bases and J lost 6, with 10 bases in between. CDR3 protein: CASSWSGVNEQFF. CDR3 coding DNA: TGCGCCAGCAGCTGGTCAGGGGTCAATGAGCAGTTCTTC. Full variable domain (remainder filled in from reference TRBV5-1 and TRBJ2-1): KAGVTQTPRYLIKTRGQQVTLSCSPISGHRSVSWYQQTPGQGLQFLFEYFSETQRNKGNFPGRFSGRQFSNSRSEMNVSTLELGDSALYLCASSWSGVNEQFFGPGTRLTVL.

The rearrangement joins TRBV5-4 to TRBJ2-1, with D perhaps TRBD1 (6 bases). Germline CDR1 reads SGHNT; CDR2 reads YYREEE (reference sequence). V was cut by 0 bases and J by 6 bases, with 10 bases left in between. CDR3 length: 14 amino acids. CDR3 nucleotide sequence: TGTGCCAGCAGCTTGGGGACAGAACCCAATGAGCAGTTCTTC. Translation gives CASSLGTEPNEQFF.

The rearrangement uses TRBV9 and TRBJ2-3; no firm D call. Per germline, CDR1 SGDLS and CDR2 YYNGEE. This CDR3 spans 12 amino acids. Trimming cost V 4 bases and J 4 bases, with 7 bases left between them. DNA of the CDR3: TGTGCCAGCAGCTTAGCATCAGATACGCAGTATTTT. Translation: CASSLASDTQYF.

The chain recombines TRBV3-1 (or the pseudogene TRBV3-2) with TRBJ1-1, with 7 bases identical to TRBD1. V lost 3 bases and J lost 5; bases outside the gene matches: 9. The CDR3 length is 15 residues. CDR1 LGHDT and CDR2 YNNKEL come from the germline V gene (reference sequence). The CDR3, as DNA: TGTGCCAGCAGCCACTCGGCAAGGGGGCGGACTGAAGCTTTCTTT. Protein product: CASSHSARGRTEAFF.

The chain links TRBV3-1 (or the pseudogene TRBV3-2) to TRBJ2-7; 9 nucleotides align to TRBD1. The germline V gene encodes CDR1 LGHDT and CDR2 YNNKEL (reference sequence). The J segment lost 3 bases and the V segment lost 6 bases, leaving 6 bases of the junction unmatched. The CDR3 is made up of 14 amino acids. The CDR3 DNA sequence: TGTGCCAGCAGTAAGGGGACAGGGCACTACGAGCAGTACTTC. This translates into CASSKGTGHYEQYF.

The rearrangement uses TRBV29-1 and TRBJ2-1; TRBD1 aligns across 11 bases. This CDR3 comprises 15 residues. Germline CDR1 is SQVTM and CDR2 is ANQGSEA. The junction had 7 bases not matched to a gene; V was cut back by 1 base and J by 8 bases. In DNA form, the CDR3 reads TGCAGCGTTGAAGGGACAGGGGGCTTACTCGATGAGCAGTTCTTC. Translation gives CSVEGTGGLLDEQFF.

V usage is TRBV9 and J usage is TRBJ1-1, with TRBD1 as a possible D gene (6 bases). This CDR3 spans 15 amino acids. With 4 bases removed from V and 1 base from J, the gap between germline ends came to 14 bases. Germline V gene data show CDR1 as SGDLS and CDR2 as YYNGEE. DNA for the CDR3: TGTGCCAGCAGCCCTCGTAGGGGGGGGAACACTGAAGCTTTCTTT. It codes for CASSPRRGGNTEAFF.

The rearrangement links TRBV7-8 to TRBJ2-7; 9 nucleotides line up with TRBD1. V was clipped by 5 bases and J by 5 bases; unmatched bases: 10. This CDR3 comprises 15 residues. The germline CDR1 and CDR2 sequences are SGHVS and FQNEAQ. This CDR3 reads CASSKPGQGIHEQYF. The CDR3 nucleotides are TGTGCCAGCAGCAAACCGGGACAGGGTATCCACGAGCAGTACTTC.

This clone was seen once. The V gene is TRBV30, the J gene TRBJ2-1; D not resolved. V gave up 2 bases and J gave up 2 bases, with 7 bases separating them. CDR1 and CDR2 from the germline V gene are GTSNPN and SVGIG (reference sequence). CDR3 length: 13 residues. The CDR3 here is CAWSIAAYNEQFF. The CDR3 DNA reads as TGTGCCTGGAGTATCGCGGCCTACAATGAGCAGTTCTTC.